These 2 T cell receptor beta chains came from one sample sequenced in a study of T cell responses to AZD1222 COVID-19 vaccine. This table comes from immunoSEQ multiplex PCR, and its TCRdb copy is limited to in-frame clones, with some not included. Found here are 110,000 to 150,000 clones, approximately 93% of them singletons; the top ten hold around 10%. The specimen was peripheral blood, collected after recovery from COVID-19. The origin of the receptors is an adult who had recovered from COVID-19.

This clone was found a few times. The genes are TRBV6-5 and TRBJ2-2; D is perhaps TRBD1 (5 bases). The CDR3 has 15 amino acids. The V end lost 6 bases, the J end lost 2 bases, and 13 bases lay between the germline ends. Germline values: CDR1 MNHEY, CDR2 SVGAGI. The CDR3 nucleotides read TGTGCCAGCAGCTACAGGTTACTTAACACCGGGGAGCTGTTTTTT. Translated: CASSYRLLNTGELFF.

The chain recombines TRBV7-9 with TRBJ2-4; no firm D call. Between the trimmed V and J ends, which lost 1 base and 1 base, there was a span of 5 bases. The V gene's germline CDR1 is SEHNR and CDR2 FQNEAQ (reference sequence). The CDR3 loop spans 14 amino acids. The CDR3 protein is CASSLDEAKNIQYF. The CDR3 DNA is TGTGCCAGCAGCTTAGACGAGGCCAAAAACATTCAGTACTTC. The entire variable domain, with the rest obtained from reference TRBV7-9 and TRBJ2-4, is as follows: DTGVSQNPRHKITKRGQNVTFRCDPISEHNRLYWYRQTLGQGPEFLTYFQNEAQLEKSRLLSDRFSAERPKGSFSTLEIQRTEQGDSAMYLCASSLDEAKNIQYFGAGTRLSVL.